One and the same sample provided the 5 T cell receptor beta chains below, sequenced in a study of blood T cell repertoires in COVID-19 (dated by TCRdb to between 2020 and 2021). Library preparation used the immunoSEQ multiplex PCR assay. The clones in this table, taken by TCRdb from immuneACCESS, are in-frame only. Not every clone is retained; where verified, under half of the shortfall comes from an unresolved V gene, and the cause of the rest is unknown. This sample lists around 150,000 clones; roughly 93% were detected once. The ten most abundant clones make up approximately 2% of the sample. Sequences were obtained from peripheral blood. The receptor set was obtained from a woman aged 60-70 years with COVID-19, enrolled during active disease.

CDR3 amino acids: CASSLVEVGNTIYF. For the CDR3, the DNA is TGTGCCAGTAGTTTAGTAGAGGTCGGAAACACCATATATTTT. The V gene is TRBV19, the J gene TRBJ1-3, with D uncertain. Trimming removed 5 bases at V and 4 bases at J, with 12 bases between. The germline V gene encodes CDR1 LNHDA and CDR2 SQIVND (reference sequence). The CDR3 consists of 14 residues.

The CDR3 nucleotides read TGTGCCAGCAGTCTCCCGGGGGGATTTGGAAACACCATATATTTT. Protein product: CASSLPGGFGNTIYF. V is TRBV7-9 and J is TRBJ1-3, with D possibly TRBD1 on 5 matching bases. Deletions cut 6 bases from V and 3 bases from J, with 15 bases between. Germline CDR1 is SEHNR and CDR2 is FQNEAQ (reference sequence). There are 15 residues in the CDR3.

The genes are TRBV9 and TRBJ2-2, with TRBD1 matching over 7 bases. V was pared by 3 bases and J by 1 base, with 0 bases of the junction left unmatched. The germline gives CDR1 SGDLS, CDR2 YYNGEE. The CDR3 covers 14 residues. The CDR3: CASSGTGNTGELFF. The CDR3 nucleotides read TGTGCCAGCAGCGGGACAGGGAACACCGGGGAGCTGTTTTTT.

V usage is TRBV19 and J usage is TRBJ2-5; 9 bases agree with TRBD2. From germline, CDR1 is LNHDA and CDR2 SQIVND (reference sequence). This CDR3 spans 16 amino acids. Trimming removed 1 base from V and 5 bases from J; junction bases left unmatched: 8. CDR3 sequence: CASSIASGVSLETQYF. The CDR3 coding sequence is TGTGCCAGTAGTATAGCTAGCGGGGTATCTCTCGAGACCCAGTACTTC. Together with reference TRBV19 and TRBJ2-5, the CDR3 gives the full variable domain: DGGITQSPKYLFRKEGQNVTLSCEQNLNHDAMYWYRQDPGQGLRLIYYSQIVNDFQKGDIAEGYSVSREKKESFPLTVTSAQKNPTAFYLCASSIASGVSLETQYFGPGTRLLVL.

The rearrangement joins TRBV9 to TRBJ1-1; 10 nucleotides match TRBD1. CDR1 and CDR2 from the germline V gene are SGDLS and YYNGEE. J was trimmed by 4 bases and V by 3 bases; bases with no gene match: 6. The length of the CDR3 is 15 residues. As DNA, the CDR3 is TGTGCCAGCAGCGAAGACAGGGGGCGGGTCACTGAAGCTTTCTTT. Translated: CASSEDRGRVTEAFF.